These 21 T cell receptor beta chains originate from one sample sequenced in a study of cytomegalovirus exposure and HLA in healthy donors. Primers for the PCR totalled 60 Vbeta and 13 Jbeta. Using immunoSEQ multiplex PCR, the repertoire was profiled, and TCRdb retains in-frame clones only, with some absent. The sample consists of roughly 150,000 clones, roughly 65% of them appearing once. The sample taken for sequencing was PBMCs. All receptors derive from a man aged 18 to 30 in good health and CMV-seropositive.

Only one count was recorded for this clone. The rearrangement joins TRBV19 to TRBJ1-5; D possibly corresponds to TRBD1 (5 bases). The CDR3 loop spans 14 amino acids. V was pared by 0 bases and J by 6 bases, with 9 bases between. The germline gives CDR1 LNHDA, CDR2 SQIVND (reference sequence). The CDR3 DNA follows: TGTGCCAGTAGTATAGATCGGGGGTCTCAGCCCCAGCATTTT. Its protein is CASSIDRGSQPQHF.

This sequence joins TRBV7-9 and TRBJ1-2; no clear D gene. This CDR3 is built from 14 residues. Trimming cost V 1 base and J 5 bases, with 11 bases left between them. Per germline, CDR1 SEHNR and CDR2 FQNEAQ (reference sequence). CDR3 region: CASSLDGDLYGYTF. The CDR3 bases are TGTGCCAGCAGCTTAGACGGGGATTTGTATGGCTACACCTTC.

This chain joins TRBV11-3 and TRBJ2-5, with a tentative D call TRBD2 (5 bases). The germline V gene has CDR1 SGHNT and CDR2 YENEEA. V shed 5 bases and J shed 6 bases, with 19 bases lying between them. CDR3 length equals 15 residues. The chain's CDR3 is CASSLVGGDPKTQYF. The CDR3 DNA is TGTGCCAGCAGCCTAGTAGGAGGAGACCCCAAGACCCAGTACTTC.

J is TRBJ2-7 and V is TRBV5-1, with 7 bases that match TRBD1. Looked up from germline, CDR1 is SGHRS and CDR2 is YFSETQ. CDR3 size: 14 residues. The trim removed 3 bases at V and 4 bases at J, leaving 7 bases unmatched. The DNA for the CDR3 is TGCGCCAGCAGCTCCGGGGACAGCGCTTACGAGCAGTACGTC. Its protein is CASSSGDSAYEQYV.

This clone showed up just a few times. The V call is TRBV5-1, the J call TRBJ2-2, with 11 bases aligning to TRBD2. Germline V gives CDR1 SGHRS, CDR2 YFSETQ. The V segment lost 2 bases and the J segment 7 bases; nucleotides outside the gene matches: 7. The CDR3 spans 16 residues. CDR3 amino acids: CASSLLTSGSVGELFF. CDR3 DNA: TGCGCCAGCAGCTTACTAACTAGCGGGAGTGTCGGGGAGCTGTTTTTT.

This clone was counted between two and nine times. The genes are TRBV2 and TRBJ2-6, with TRBD2 as a possible D gene (5 bases). V was cut by 2 bases and J by 3 bases, with 8 bases left in between. Looked up from germline, CDR1 is SNHLY and CDR2 is FYNNEI. This CDR3 is built from 15 residues. CDR3 in amino acids: CASSEYAGGANVLTF. The CDR3 DNA reads TGTGCCAGCAGTGAATATGCGGGTGGGGCCAACGTCCTGACTTTC.

This clone has only one observation. The chain links TRBV19 to TRBJ1-1; the D gene is possibly TRBD1 (5 bases). This CDR3 is 13 amino acids long. The V gene's germline CDR1 is LNHDA and CDR2 SQIVND (reference sequence). V was shortened by 7 bases and J by 0 bases, with 9 bases between the two germline ends. CDR3 coding DNA: TGTGCCAGTATGGAGGGACTGAACACTGAAGCTTTCTTT. Translation gives CASMEGLNTEAFF.

V and J are TRBV11-2 and TRBJ2-2; TRBD2 agrees at 7 bases. The CDR3 covers 15 residues. From germline, CDR1 is SGHAT and CDR2 FQNNGV. After removal of 2 bases from V and 6 bases from J, the junction contained 6 bases not matched to a gene. In DNA form, the CDR3 reads TGTGCCAGCAGCTTAAAATGGGGGGGGTCCGGGGAGCTGTTTTTT. Its translation is CASSLKWGGSGELFF.

The V and J genes are TRBV2 and TRBJ1-4; D call uncertain. Trimming stripped 7 bases from V and 2 bases from J, with 14 bases between. Germline CDR1 SNHLY, CDR2 FYNNEI. CDR3 length: 15 amino acids. The CDR3 nucleotides read TGTGCCAGCACCAAAGTGGCACATACTAATGAAAAACTGTTTTTT. Its translation: CASTKVAHTNEKLFF.

The V gene is TRBV7-9, the J gene TRBJ1-2; 8 bases line up with TRBD1. Germline V gene data show CDR1 as SEHNR and CDR2 as FQNEAQ (reference sequence). Trimming at V came to 2 bases and at J to 3 bases, leaving 8 bases not matched to a gene. The CDR3 totals 16 residues. The CDR3 DNA sequence: TGTGCCAGCAGCTTACCTGGACAGGGCCCCGACTATGGCTACACCTTC. As protein: CASSLPGQGPDYGYTF.

Only a few counts were recorded for this clone. The chain joins TRBV5-1 to TRBJ2-5, with 7 bases aligning to TRBD2. J lost 2 bases, V lost 0 bases, and 10 bases had no gene match. CDR1 and CDR2 from the germline V gene are SGHRS and YFSETQ. The CDR3 is made up of 17 amino acids. This chain's CDR3 is CASSLAASGEFQETQYF. CDR3 in DNA: TGCGCCAGCAGCTTGGCGGCTAGCGGAGAATTTCAAGAGACCCAGTACTTC.

J is TRBJ2-5 and V is TRBV28; 8 nucleotides line up with TRBD2. The germline gives CDR1 MDHEN, CDR2 SYDVKM. The CDR3 consists of 14 residues. With 6 bases clipped from V and 10 bases from J, the junction kept 13 bases outside the gene matches. CDR3 protein: CASSPGGTNVNQYF. The CDR3 nucleotides read TGTGCCAGCAGCCCGGGGGGGACCAACGTGAACCAGTACTTC.

The J gene is TRBJ2-2, the V gene TRBV2; 8 bases are a match to TRBD2. This CDR3 spans 15 amino acids. V lost 7 bases to trimming and J lost 3 bases; unmatched junction nucleotides: 7. The germline CDR1 and CDR2 sequences are SNHLY and FYNNEI. The DNA for the CDR3 is TGTGCCAGCAAAGACGGGGGGGGCCACACCGGGGAGCTGTTTTTT. Protein product: CASKDGGGHTGELFF.

The chain employs TRBV2 and TRBJ1-1; D uncertain. The germline CDR1 and CDR2 sequences are SNHLY and FYNNEI. Trimming shortened V by 6 bases and J by 1 base, and 6 bases separated the two germline ends. The CDR3 runs 12 residues. The CDR3 loop is CASSPRNTEAFF. DNA for the CDR3: TGTGCCAGCAGCCCGCGGAACACTGAAGCTTTCTTT.

The chain couples TRBV30 to TRBJ1-5; D ambiguous. Per germline, CDR1 GTSNPN and CDR2 SVGIG (reference sequence). Trimming stripped 0 bases from V and 4 bases from J, with 10 bases between. CDR3 length: 14 residues. The CDR3 reads CAWSVLGLNQPQHF. As DNA, the CDR3 is TGTGCCTGGAGTGTTCTTGGACTAAATCAGCCCCAGCATTTT.

The V and J genes are TRBV29-1 and TRBJ2-1; maybe TRBD2 (7 bases). Germline CDR1 SQVTM, CDR2 ANQGSEA. The V gene lost 3 bases and the J gene lost 4 bases, with 13 bases spanning the gap. The CDR3 has 14 amino acids. The CDR3 nucleotides are TGCAGCGTTGACACGAGCGGGACATACAATGAGCAGTTCTTC. Translation: CSVDTSGTYNEQFF.

The rearrangement links TRBV6-5 to TRBJ2-5; 7 bases line up with TRBD1. Unmatched junction bases numbered 2, after V lost 4 bases and J lost 0 bases. The CDR3 contains 14 residues. The germline V gene has CDR1 MNHEY and CDR2 SVGAGI. CDR3 sequence reads: CASSSTGYQETQYF. The DNA for the CDR3 is TGTGCCAGCAGTTCGACAGGGTACCAAGAGACCCAGTACTTC.

The genes are TRBV28 and TRBJ1-1, with TRBD1 matching 9 bases. The CDR3 loop spans 15 amino acids. The germline gives CDR1 MDHEN, CDR2 SYDVKM. J was trimmed by 1 base and V by 7 bases; bases with no gene match: 7. For the CDR3, the DNA is TGTGCCAGCATCTCGGGACAGGGAGGGAACACTGAAGCTTTCTTT. Its protein product is CASISGQGGNTEAFF.

This clone was seen once. V is TRBV28 and J is TRBJ1-3, with 12 bases matching TRBD1. Losses at the gene ends were 7 bases for V and 1 base for J; bases not matched to a gene: 5. In germline, CDR1 is MDHEN, CDR2 SYDVKM. The CDR3 length is 16 residues. CDR3 sequence: CASTGTGGFSGNTIYF. CDR3 coding DNA: TGTGCCAGCACCGGGACAGGGGGCTTTTCTGGAAACACCATATATTTT.

J is TRBJ2-2 and V is TRBV27; 11 bases are shared with TRBD2. This CDR3 region has 15 residues. Germline CDR1 is MNHEY and CDR2 is SMNVEV (reference sequence). Trimming took 6 bases from V and 4 from J; bases not matched to a gene: 4. This chain's CDR3 is CASSRSGGATGELFF. The CDR3 region has the DNA TGTGCCAGCAGCCGTAGCGGGGGGGCCACCGGGGAGCTGTTTTTT.

This clone was found once. CDR3 coding DNA: TGTGCCAGCATCAGTTACCACACCATATATTTT. Translation: CASISYHTIYF. The V and J genes are TRBV28 and TRBJ1-3; D is undetermined. CDR3 length: 11 amino acids. Germline loops: CDR1 MDHEN, CDR2 SYDVKM. With 7 bases removed from V and 8 bases from J, the gap between germline ends came to 9 bases.